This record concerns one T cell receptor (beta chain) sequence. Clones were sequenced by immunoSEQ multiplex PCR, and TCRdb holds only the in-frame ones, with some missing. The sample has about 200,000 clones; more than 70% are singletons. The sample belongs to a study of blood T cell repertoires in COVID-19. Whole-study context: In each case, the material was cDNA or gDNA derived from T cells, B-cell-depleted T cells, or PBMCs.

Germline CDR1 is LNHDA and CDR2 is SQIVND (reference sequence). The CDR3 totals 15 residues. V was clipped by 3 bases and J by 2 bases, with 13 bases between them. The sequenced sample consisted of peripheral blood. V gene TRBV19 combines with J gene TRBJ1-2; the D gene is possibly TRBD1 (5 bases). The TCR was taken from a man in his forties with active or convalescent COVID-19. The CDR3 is CASSIRAEQNYGYTF. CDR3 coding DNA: TGTGCCAGTAGTATCAGGGCAGAACAAAACTATGGCTACACCTTC.